This T cell receptor beta chain was recorded in a study of T cell responses to AZD1222 COVID-19 vaccine. Overall study context: Researchers grouped second doses given at about 4 or about 12 weeks into one pool. General study points: After the peak T cell response, and only then, were repertoires sampled. Spike was spanned by vaccine-associated CD4 TCRs, which were dominant at 160-218 and 743-854. Clonal diversity was possibly underestimated, and white British individuals and females predominated among donors.

This clone was counted a few times. The antigen is undetermined. The method was immunoSEQ multiplex PCR; TCRdb's version includes in-frame clones alone and lacks a portion of them. The data show tens of thousands of clones, 65% to 90% seen once. V was pared by 0 bases and J by 9 bases, with 7 bases of the junction left unmatched. The germline V gene has CDR1 MRHNA and CDR2 SNTAGT. The CDR3 is made up of 15 amino acids. This chain links TRBV6-4 with TRBJ2-1, with 8 bases identical to TRBD2. Sequenced here: peripheral blood, sampled on day 0 of AZD1222 vaccination. The clonotype was recovered from an adult in good health. The CDR3 nucleotides are TGTGCCAGCAGTGACTCGAGCGGGAGTCGTACTGAGCAGTTCTTC. Translation: CASSDSSGSRTEQFF.